This is a list of T cell receptor beta chains from one sample in a study of T-cell reconstitution after alpha-beta-depleted transplantation in children. A single record per CDR3 protein comes from TCRdb applying MiXCR to the PCR reads. The data hold 150,000 to 250,000 distinct CDR3 sequences, with 6.3% observed a single time. Sequences were derived from PBMCs, sampled before TCRalphabeta/CD19-depleted stem cell transplant. The receptors here all came from a girl in the first two years of life with combined immunodeficiency, due to receive a stem cell transplant. CDR3s include the opening cysteine and the closing phenylalanine or tryptophan. D genes are given only for firm matches. Part of the rows lack a size; the others show once, few, many or a class for expanded clones.

>TRBJ2-2|.|TRBV5-1|many
CASSLNTNTGELFF
TGCGCCAGCAGCTTAAACACCAACACCGGGGAGCTGTTTTTT
>TRBJ2-7|TRBD2|TRBV6-2/TRBV6-3|many
CASSYGTRGFEQYF
TGTGCCAGCAGTTACGGGACTAGGGGTTTCGAGCAGTACTTC
>TRBJ2-1|.|TRBV24-1|many
CATSGYNEQFF
TGTGCCACCAGTGGATACAATGAGCAGTTCTTC
>TRBJ1-4|.|TRBV6-5|many
CASSYELPGRENEKLFF
TGTGCCAGCAGTTACGAGTTACCGGGACGAGAGAATGAAAAACTGTTTTTT
>TRBJ2-3|TRBD2|TRBV12-5|many
CASGLVLSGTSGGSSTDTQYF
TGTGCTAGTGGTTTGGTACTGTCTGGGACTAGCGGGGGTTCTAGCACAGATACGCAGTATTTT
>TRBJ2-1|TRBD1|TRBV9|.
CASSVARDRMDNEQFF
TGTGCCAGCAGCGTAGCCCGGGACAGGATGGACAATGAGCAGTTCTTC
>TRBJ1-2|.|TRBV6-4|many
CASSDRLGGPLYGYTF
TGTGCCAGCAGTGACCGGTTAGGGGGGCCACTCTATGGCTACACCTTC
>TRBJ2-5|TRBD1|TRBV12-3/TRBV12-4|many
CASSFGTAQETQYF
TGTGCCAGCAGTTTCGGGACAGCTCAAGAGACCCAGTACTTC
>TRBJ2-1|.|TRBV4-1|many
CASSQTGLLLYNEQFF
TGCGCCAGCAGCCAAACAGGGTTACTACTTTACAATGAGCAGTTCTTC
>TRBJ1-6|TRBD1|TRBV7-3|many
CASSSGTGMAPLHF
TGTGCCAGCAGCTCAGGGACAGGGATGGCACCCCTCCACTTT
>TRBJ2-2|TRBD2|TRBV6-1|many
CASSKLSGVNTGELFF
TGTGCCAGCAGTAAACTAAGCGGGGTGAACACCGGGGAGCTGTTTTTT
>TRBJ2-7|.|TRBV21-1|many
CASSNTSGHYEQYF
TGTGCCAGCAGCAATACTAGCGGTCACTACGAGCAGTACTTC
>TRBJ1-1|.|TRBV3-1|many
CASSITGNTEAFF
TGTGCCAGCAGCATTACCGGGAACACTGAAGCTTTCTTT
>TRBJ2-7|.|TRBV21-1|.
CASSNLGLDRTHSYEQYF
TGTGCCAGCAGCAATTTGGGACTAGATCGTACCCACTCCTACGAGCAGTACTTC
>TRBJ2-1|.|TRBV20-1|many
CSAGAHSPNEQFF
TGCAGTGCCGGGGCCCACAGCCCAAATGAGCAGTTCTTC
>TRBJ2-2|TRBD1|TRBV5-5|many
CASSPPYRGRATGELFF
TGTGCCAGCAGCCCGCCTTACAGGGGACGCGCGACCGGGGAGCTGTTTTTT
>TRBJ2-7|TRBD1|TRBV7-6|many
CASSLFEGQGARNEQYF
TGTGCCAGCAGCTTATTTGAGGGACAGGGTGCTAGAAACGAGCAGTACTTC
>TRBJ2-1|TRBD1|TRBV5-1|many
CASSLGQGAYNEQFF
TGCGCCAGCAGCTTGGGCCAGGGGGCTTACAATGAGCAGTTCTTC
>TRBJ2-6|TRBD2|TRBV5-5|.
CASSPGLAISGANVLTF
TGTGCCAGCAGCCCGGGACTAGCAATCTCTGGGGCCAACGTCCTGACTTTC
>TRBJ2-3|.|TRBV4-3|many
CASSQERDPTDTQYF
TGCGCCAGCAGCCAAGAGCGAGACCCCACAGATACGCAGTATTTT
>TRBJ2-1|TRBD2|TRBV28|many
CASSDPGLAGGPNNEQFF
TGTGCCAGCAGTGACCCGGGACTAGCGGGAGGGCCCAACAATGAGCAGTTCTTC
>TRBJ2-7|TRBD1|TRBV20-1|many
CSARETGVSYEQYF
TGCAGTGCTAGAGAAACAGGGGTCTCCTACGAGCAGTACTTC
>TRBJ2-3|TRBD2|TRBV27|many
CASRILAGGYTDTQYF
TGTGCCAGCAGGATCCTAGCGGGAGGGTACACAGATACGCAGTATTTT
>TRBJ1-1|.|TRBV7-9|many
CASSFSDRENTEAFF
TGTGCCAGCAGCTTCTCCGACAGAGAGAACACTGAAGCTTTCTTT
>TRBJ2-1|.|TRBV4-1|many
CASSQDGLQQFF
TGCGCCAGCAGCCAAGATGGACTTCAGCAGTTCTTC
>TRBJ2-1|.|TRBV7-9|few
CASSRSWGGRYNEQFF
TGTGCCAGCAGCCGCTCCTGGGGGGGCCGATACAATGAGCAGTTCTTC
>TRBJ2-1|.|TRBV9|many
CASSPPGVPFDEQFF
TGTGCCAGCAGCCCTCCCGGGGTGCCCTTTGATGAGCAGTTCTTC
>TRBJ2-2|.|TRBV6-5|many
CASSYGTGELFF
TGTGCCAGCAGTTATGGAACCGGGGAGCTGTTTTTT
>TRBJ2-5|.|TRBV7-2|many
CASSTPGLQETQYF
TGTGCCAGCAGCACCCCGGGCCTCCAAGAGACCCAGTACTTC
>TRBJ2-1|.|TRBV27|many
CASQSHTGIRSYNEQFF
TGTGCCAGCCAATCTCATACGGGGATAAGATCATACAATGAGCAGTTCTTC
>TRBJ1-5|.|TRBV4-2|many
CASSQGFTASQPQHF
TGTGCCAGCAGCCAAGGGTTTACGGCTAGTCAGCCCCAGCATTTT
>TRBJ2-5|.|TRBV7-2|many
CASSLAVLAPRLAQYF
TGTGCCAGCAGCTTAGCGGTGTTAGCGCCTCGTTTGGCCCAGTACTTC
>TRBJ2-1|.|TRBV4-3|many
CASSQQPVNEQFF
TGCGCCAGCAGCCAACAGCCCGTGAATGAGCAGTTCTTC
>TRBJ2-5|TRBD1|TRBV29-1|many
CSVEAHRTGRLETQYF
TGCAGCGTTGAAGCACACCGGACAGGGAGGTTGGAGACCCAGTACTTC
>TRBJ2-3|.|TRBV2|many
CASCRLDPADTQYF
TGTGCCAGCTGCCGACTAGATCCCGCAGATACGCAGTATTTT
>TRBJ1-2|TRBD1|TRBV3-1|few
CASSQDRANYGYTF
TGTGCCAGCAGCCAGGACAGGGCTAACTATGGCTACACCTTC
>TRBJ2-3|TRBD2|TRBV7-2|many
CASSPSLAGNTDTQYF
TGTGCCAGCAGCCCCTCGCTAGCGGGAAACACAGATACGCAGTATTTT
>TRBJ2-6|.|TRBV5-8|few
CASSPVGANVLTF
TGTGCCAGCAGCCCCGTCGGGGCCAACGTCCTGACTTTC
>TRBJ2-7|TRBD2|TRBV12-3/TRBV12-4|many
CASSTGGILYEQYF
TGTGCCAGCAGTACCGGGGGGATCCTCTACGAGCAGTACTTC
>TRBJ2-1|TRBD2|TRBV12-3/TRBV12-4|few
CAISYTLLGGGAFYNEQFF
TGTGCCATCAGTTATACACTTCTTGGCGGGGGGGCTTTCTACAATGAGCAGTTCTTC
>TRBJ2-3|TRBD2|TRBV20-1|few
CSARALAGGLDADTQYF
TGCAGTGCTAGAGCACTAGCGGGAGGGCTGGACGCAGATACGCAGTATTTT
>TRBJ1-4|.|TRBV20-1|few
CSAERGRVDEKLFF
TGCAGTGCAGAGAGGGGCAGGGTCGATGAAAAACTGTTTTTT
>TRBJ2-4|TRBD1|TRBV20-1|many
CSAREGDRVLAKNIQYF
TGCAGTGCTAGAGAGGGGGACAGGGTACTAGCCAAAAACATTCAGTACTTC
>TRBJ2-3|TRBD2|TRBV7-6|many
CASSLALAGEDTQYF
TGTGCCAGCAGCTTAGCCCTAGCGGGGGAAGATACGCAGTATTTT
>TRBJ1-1|.|TRBV29-1|many
CSVLRSMNTEAFF
TGCAGCGTGTTAAGGAGCATGAACACTGAAGCTTTCTTT
>TRBJ2-5|.|TRBV29-1|many
CSVASSGAQIPQYF
TGCAGCGTTGCCTCCTCAGGGGCGCAAATCCCCCAGTACTTC
>TRBJ1-1|.|TRBV28|.
CASSHTGAYMNTEAFF
TGTGCCAGCAGTCATACAGGAGCCTACATGAACACTGAAGCTTTCTTT
>TRBJ2-5|.|TRBV12-3/TRBV12-4|many
CASSPMGVGETQYF
TGTGCCAGCAGCCCGATGGGGGTCGGAGAGACCCAGTACTTC
>TRBJ2-7|.|TRBV5-4|few
CASSLRGKAHEQYF
TGTGCCAGCAGCTTGCGGGGGAAGGCTCACGAGCAGTACTTC
>TRBJ2-1|TRBD2|TRBV9|many
CASSIRAGPDNEQFF
TGTGCCAGCAGCATAAGAGCGGGACCCGACAATGAGCAGTTCTTC
>TRBJ1-1|.|TRBV6-2/TRBV6-3|few
CASSYSGTTIEAFF
TGTGCCAGCAGTTACTCGGGGACAACCATTGAAGCTTTCTTT
>TRBJ2-1|TRBD2|TRBV2|.
CASTGALAGAYNEQFF
TGTGCCAGCACGGGGGCCCTAGCGGGGGCCTACAATGAGCAGTTCTTC
>TRBJ2-5|TRBD2|TRBV4-1|many
CASSLLASGPQETQYF
TGCGCCAGCAGCTTATTAGCTAGCGGGCCACAAGAGACCCAGTACTTC
>TRBJ2-3|TRBD2|TRBV7-2|many
CASGTSGPMDTQYF
TGTGCCAGCGGGACTAGCGGCCCAATGGATACGCAGTATTTT
>TRBJ1-3|TRBD1|TRBV15|many
CATSREKLQGPGNTIYF
TGTGCCACCAGCAGAGAGAAACTACAGGGGCCAGGAAACACCATATATTTT